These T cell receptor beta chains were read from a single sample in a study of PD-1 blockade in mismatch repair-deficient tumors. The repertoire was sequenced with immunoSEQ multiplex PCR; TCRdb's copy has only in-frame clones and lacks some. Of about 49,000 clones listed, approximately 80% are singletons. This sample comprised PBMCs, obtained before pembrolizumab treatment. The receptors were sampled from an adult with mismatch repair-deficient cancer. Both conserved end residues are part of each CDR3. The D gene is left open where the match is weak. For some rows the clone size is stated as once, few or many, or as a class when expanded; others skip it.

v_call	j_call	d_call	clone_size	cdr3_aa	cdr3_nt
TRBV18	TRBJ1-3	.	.	CASSPVGVDSGNTIYF	TGTGCCAGCTCACCAGTCGGTGTTGACTCTGGAAACACCATATATTTT
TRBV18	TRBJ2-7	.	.	CASSPSTGTLTYEQYF	TGTGCCAGCTCACCTTCTACAGGGACGCTGACCTACGAGCAGTACTTC
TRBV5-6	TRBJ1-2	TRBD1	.	CASSLSGTGYGYTF	TGTGCCAGCAGCCTGTCCGGGACAGGATATGGCTACACCTTC
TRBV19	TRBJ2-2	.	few	CASSINGAANTGELFF	TGTGCCAGTAGTATAAACGGGGCCGCGAACACCGGGGAGCTGTTTTTT
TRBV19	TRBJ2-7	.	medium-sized	CASSISGQDEQYF	TGTGCCAGTAGTATCAGTGGTCAGGACGAGCAGTACTTC
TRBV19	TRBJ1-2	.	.	CASSTTTSTQRQPYGYTF	TGTGCCAGTAGTACGACAACTTCCACCCAGAGGCAGCCCTATGGCTACACCTTC
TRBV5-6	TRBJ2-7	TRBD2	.	CASSPFTSGSGAEQYF	TGTGCCAGCAGCCCATTCACTAGCGGGAGCGGGGCCGAGCAGTACTTC
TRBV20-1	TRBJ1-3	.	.	CSAIRGNTIYF	TGCAGTGCAATTCGAGGAAACACCATATATTTT
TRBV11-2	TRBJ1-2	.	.	CASSFSSRASGNYGYTF	TGTGCCAGCAGCTTTTCCAGTCGGGCGTCCGGAAACTATGGCTACACCTTC
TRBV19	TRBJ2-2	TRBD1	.	CASSTGTGSTGELFF	TGTGCCAGTAGCACCGGGACAGGTTCGACCGGGGAGCTGTTTTTT